These T cell receptor beta chains were read from a single sample in a study of T-cell reconstitution after alpha-beta-depleted transplantation in children. From the PCR reads, TCRdb called clonotypes with MiXCR, one entry per CDR3 protein. The table includes 700,000 to 950,000 distinct CDR3 sequences, less than 20% detected once. The sequences come from PBMCs, mostly from graft donor cells, collected 360 days after TCRalphabeta/CD19-depleted stem cell transplant. The receptor source for this set is a male patient aged 10 to 17 who had a stem cell transplant for acute lymphoblastic leukemia, so the T cells may come from the graft donor. Both conserved end residues are part of each CDR3. The D gene is left open where the match is weak. Clone size is shown for a subset of rows, as once, few, many or a class of expanded clone.

d_call: .; clone_size: few; v_call: TRBV19; j_call: TRBJ2-3; cdr3_nt: TGTGCCAGTAAGGCCCAGGTCTGGACGGGGGAAGGGACAGATACGCAGTATTTT; cdr3_aa: CASKAQVWTGEGTDTQYF
d_call: .; clone_size: .; v_call: TRBV18; j_call: TRBJ1-1; cdr3_nt: TGTGCCAGCTCACCACTCAATCCTAACACTGAAGCTTTCTTT; cdr3_aa: CASSPLNPNTEAFF
d_call: .; clone_size: few; v_call: TRBV30; j_call: TRBJ2-3; cdr3_nt: TGTGCCTCCCTACTAGCACCTCAGGGGACGCAGTATTTT; cdr3_aa: CASLLAPQGTQYF
d_call: .; clone_size: few; v_call: TRBV20-1; j_call: TRBJ2-7; cdr3_nt: TGCAGTGCCAGCTCTCTGGGGGGTCTCTACGAGCAGTACTTC; cdr3_aa: CSASSLGGLYEQYF
d_call: .; clone_size: few; v_call: TRBV5-4; j_call: TRBJ1-1; cdr3_nt: TGTGCCAGCAGCCGCCCGTCGTTTACTGAAGCTTTCTTT; cdr3_aa: CASSRPSFTEAFF
d_call: .; clone_size: few; v_call: TRBV29-1; j_call: TRBJ2-7; cdr3_nt: TGCAGCGTTGAGGCGCAGGCTTCGTACGAGCAGTACTTC; cdr3_aa: CSVEAQASYEQYF
d_call: .; clone_size: .; v_call: TRBV4-2; j_call: TRBJ2-4; cdr3_nt: TGTGCCAGCAGCCAAAATAACGGACTAGCCAAAAACATTCAGTACTTC; cdr3_aa: CASSQNNGLAKNIQYF
d_call: .; clone_size: few; v_call: TRBV11-1; j_call: TRBJ2-7; cdr3_nt: TGTGCCAGCAGCTTACGGGGCTCTTCCCACGAGCAGTACTTC; cdr3_aa: CASSLRGSSHEQYF
d_call: TRBD1; clone_size: once; v_call: TRBV27; j_call: TRBJ2-7; cdr3_nt: TGTGCCAGCAGTTTCTCCTGGGACAGCTCCTACGAGCAGTACTTC; cdr3_aa: CASSFSWDSSYEQYF
d_call: TRBD2; clone_size: .; v_call: TRBV12-3/TRBV12-4; j_call: TRBJ2-3; cdr3_nt: TGTGCCAGCACGATGCTCGGGAGGGCCATGATGGTGGATACGCAGTATTTT; cdr3_aa: CASTMLGRAMMVDTQYF
d_call: .; clone_size: .; v_call: TRBV19; j_call: TRBJ2-3; cdr3_nt: TGTGCCGCCTCGGGGTGGATTGGAGCTAGCACAGATACGCAGTATTTT; cdr3_aa: CAASGWIGASTDTQYF
d_call: .; clone_size: few; v_call: TRBV11-2; j_call: TRBJ2-2; cdr3_nt: TGTGCCAGCAGCACCGGGACATTTCGCTGGATAACCGGGGAGCTGTTTTTT; cdr3_aa: CASSTGTFRWITGELFF